A single sample gave rise to the 25 T cell receptor beta chains below, sequenced in a study of CD8+CD57+ T cells in acquired aplastic anemia. The template for TCR beta VDJ and CDR3 sequence profiling was genomic DNA. TCRdb processed the reads anew with MiXCR; each CDR3 protein has one entry. This table has around 190,000 distinct CDR3 sequences, around 50% appearing once. Sequencing used sorted CD4+, CD8+, or CD8+CD57+ T cells (not recorded which) from PBMCs. The source is a human donor in good health, serving as a control.

The rearrangement links TRBV4-2 to TRBJ2-1; 9 positions agree with TRBD2. The CDR3 contains 18 residues. In germline, CDR1 is LGHNA, CDR2 YNFKEQ. J was trimmed by 3 bases and V by 0 bases; bases with no gene match: 9. As DNA, the CDR3 is TGTGCCAGCAGCCAAGAGGTCCTCTTAGCGGGGGTCTACAATGAGCAGTTCTTC. It is translated as CASSQEVLLAGVYNEQFF.

In its sample, this clonotype was seen a few times. The chain employs TRBV7-6 and TRBJ1-1; 7 nucleotides agree with TRBD1. Germline lookup yields CDR1 SGHVS and CDR2 FNYEAQ. The CDR3 is made up of 12 amino acids. V gave up 5 bases and J gave up 4 bases; unmatched junction bases: 1. The CDR3 region has the DNA TGTGCCAGCAGCCAGGGGGGCACTGAAGCTTTCTTT. Its translation: CASSQGGTEAFF. Complete variable domain (other parts from reference TRBV7-6 and TRBJ1-1): GAGVSQSPRYKVTKRGQDVALRCDPISGHVSLYWYRQALGQGPEFLTYFNYEAQQDKSGLPNDRFSAERPEGSISTLTIQRTEQRDSAMYRCASSQGGTEAFFGQGTRLTVV.

V gene TRBV2 combines with J gene TRBJ1-2; D is perhaps TRBD1 (6 bases). Germline V lookup: CDR1 SNHLY, CDR2 FYNNEI. The CDR3 extends over 14 amino acids. With 2 bases removed from V and 7 bases from J, the gap between germline ends came to 14 bases. The CDR3 sequence: CASSEYEGESGYTF. The CDR3 nucleotides are TGTGCCAGCAGTGAATATGAGGGGGAGAGTGGCTACACCTTC.

Worth noting for this clonotype: The junction departs from the called germline gene at one end, perhaps through a read error. V usage is TRBV5-1 and J usage is TRBJ2-3, with D hard to call. CDR1 is SGHRS, CDR2 YFSETQ, per germline. The CDR3 contains 13 residues. This CDR3 reads CASSPTVTDTQCF. DNA of the CDR3: TGCGCCAGCAGCCCAACGGTAACAGATACGCAGTGTTTT.

This clonotype has only a few counts. The chain carries TRBV5-5 and TRBJ2-7; no clear D. The CDR3 loop spans 14 amino acids. With 0 bases removed from V and 2 bases from J, the gap between germline ends came to 9 bases. Germline CDR1 and CDR2: SGHKS and YYEKEE (reference sequence). The CDR3 here is CASSLGDVAYEQYF. CDR3 DNA sequence: TGTGCCAGCAGCTTGGGCGACGTCGCCTACGAGCAGTACTTC.

The table lists this clonotype with many counts. The chain employs TRBV12-3 or TRBV12-4 and TRBJ1-5; tentative D call: TRBD1 (6 bases). The CDR3 runs to 16 residues. V was shortened by 1 base and J by 7 bases, with 17 bases between the two germline ends. The DNA of the CDR3 is TGTGCCAGCAGTTTAGGAGGCCTTGTGGGGGGCCAGCCCCAGCATTTT. Translation: CASSLGGLVGGQPQHF.

This clonotype was seen many times. V is TRBV5-1 and J is TRBJ2-1, with 7 positions matching TRBD1. The trim removed 2 bases at V and 4 bases at J, leaving 3 bases unmatched. The CDR3 length is 14 residues. Germline CDR1 is SGHRS and CDR2 is YFSETQ. Written as DNA, the CDR3 is TGCGCCAGCAGCTTCTCGGGACAGTACAATGAGCAGTTCTTC. Encoded protein: CASSFSGQYNEQFF.

This clonotype was counted many times. This sequence joins TRBV7-2 and TRBJ2-7; 11 bases agree with TRBD1. Germline CDR1 reads SGHTA; CDR2 reads FQGNSA. The junction had 5 bases not matched to a gene; V was cut back by 4 bases and J by 3 bases. This CDR3 spans 15 amino acids. The CDR3 bases are TGTGCCAGCAGCTCTGGACAGGGGGCTTTCTACGAGCAGTACTTC. The encoded protein is CASSSGQGAFYEQYF.

On this clonotype: The junction departs from germline at one end; a sequencing error may be responsible. In nucleotides, the CDR3 is TGTGCCACCAGTGACCCTGGGTCTCCCTACGGGCAGTACTTC. Translated: CATSDPGSPYGQYF. This sequence joins TRBV24-1 and TRBJ2-7; no definite D call. The CDR3 is made up of 14 amino acids. The germline V gene encodes CDR1 KGHDR and CDR2 SFDVKD.

As for this clonotype: One junction end does not reproduce the germline sequence, and a read error may be involved. The V and J genes are TRBV12-3 or TRBV12-4 and TRBJ1-1, with 8 bases identical to TRBD1. The CDR3 loop spans 17 amino acids. The CDR3 region has the DNA TGTGTCAGCAGTTTAGATGCGAGAACAGGGGGGAACACTGAAGCTTTCTTT. Its protein product is CVSSLDARTGGNTEAFF.

In this sample, this clonotype turned up many times. The chain uses TRBV28 and TRBJ1-6; D gene uncertain. Trimming pared 2 bases from V and 7 bases from J, leaving 12 bases between. Per germline, CDR1 MDHEN and CDR2 SYDVKM. The CDR3 totals 15 residues. The CDR3 spells CASSLVGTVNSPLHF. In nucleotides, the CDR3 is TGTGCCAGCAGTTTAGTGGGAACGGTAAATTCACCCCTCCACTTT.

CDR3 residues: CASGAGDTEAFF. In nucleotides, the CDR3 is TGTGCCAGCGGGGCAGGGGACACTGAAGCTTTCTTT. The V gene is TRBV2, the J gene TRBJ1-1, with D perhaps matching TRBD1 (6 bases). Germline CDR1 reads SNHLY; CDR2 reads FYNNEI. With 8 bases removed from V and 3 bases from J, the gap between germline ends came to 10 bases. CDR3 length: 12 residues. The whole variable domain, remainder taken from reference TRBV2 and TRBJ1-1, is EPEVTQTPSHQVTQMGQEVILRCVPISNHLYFYWYRQILGQKVEFLVSFYNNEISEKSEIFDDQFSVERPDGSNFTLKIRSTKLEDSAMYFCASGAGDTEAFFGQGTRLTVV.

This chain links TRBV14 with TRBJ1-4; 9 bases are shared with TRBD1. The CDR3 runs to 16 residues. Germline-derived CDR1 and CDR2 are SGHDN and FVKESK. The junction had 15 bases not matched to a gene; V was cut back by 8 bases and J by 8 bases. Here the CDR3 reads CASSPRRTGADEKLFF. DNA for the CDR3: TGTGCCAGCTCACCACGTAGGACAGGGGCGGACGAAAAACTGTTTTTT.

This chain uses TRBV2 with TRBJ1-6; D gene uncertain. V lost 6 bases, J lost 7 bases, and 13 bases lay in between. The germline CDR1 and CDR2 sequences are SNHLY and FYNNEI. This CDR3 is 14 amino acids long. The CDR3 DNA sequence: TGTGCCAGCAGGCGCGCCGCCGGCAATTCACCCCTCCACTTT. It is translated as CASRRAAGNSPLHF.

This clonotype came up many times. The chain recombines TRBV27 with TRBJ2-1; 7 bases map to TRBD2. The CDR3 consists of 13 residues. The V segment lost 2 bases and the J segment 8 bases; nucleotides outside the gene matches: 3. Germline-derived CDR1 and CDR2 are MNHEY and SMNVEV (reference sequence). The CDR3 loop is CASSLSGAYEQFF. The CDR3, as DNA: TGTGCCAGCAGTTTAAGCGGGGCTTATGAGCAGTTCTTC.

The chain links TRBV7-3 to TRBJ2-5; weak D call: TRBD2 (6 bases). This CDR3 spans 13 amino acids. The V gene's germline CDR1 is SGHTA and CDR2 FQGTGA. V shed 5 bases and J shed 5 bases, with 12 bases lying between them. In DNA, the CDR3 is TGTGCCAGCAGCGGGGGGACTCGTGAGACCCAGTACTTC. This encodes CASSGGTRETQYF.

This clonotype was seen once. A read error may produce the germline difference seen at one junction end. J is TRBJ1-1 and V is TRBV5-5; D gene uncertain. Per the germline V gene, CDR1 is SGHKS and CDR2 is YYEKEE (reference sequence). The CDR3 is 11 amino acids. CDR3 sequence reads: CASSLKSEAFF. The CDR3 bases are TGCGCCAGCAGCTTGAAGTCTGAAGCTTTCTTT.

This rearrangement joins TRBV9 to TRBJ2-3; 8 nucleotides match TRBD2. The length of the CDR3 is 13 residues. Trimming took 7 bases from V and 6 from J; bases not matched to a gene: 7. The germline CDR1 and CDR2 sequences are SGDLS and YYNGEE. The DNA of the CDR3 is TGTGCCAGCTCACGGGGGGGCGGGGATACGCAGTATTTT. Its protein is CASSRGGGDTQYF.

This clonotype was recorded many times. This chain connects TRBV12-3 or TRBV12-4 to TRBJ2-7; weak D call: TRBD2 (6 bases). The CDR3 totals 14 residues. With 4 bases removed from V and 2 bases from J, the gap between germline ends came to 12 bases. The chain's CDR3 is CASSYERGTYEQYF. DNA of the CDR3: TGTGCCAGCAGTTACGAACGCGGGACCTACGAGCAGTACTTC.

This clonotype was counted at least ten times. Here the CDR3 DNA reads TGTGCCAGTAGTATAGGCACCAAACCGAAGTACGAGCAGTACTTC. Its translation is CASSIGTKPKYEQYF. This chain joins TRBV19 and TRBJ2-7, with D unresolved. V was trimmed by 1 base and J by 4 bases, leaving 14 bases between them. Germline CDR1 reads LNHDA; CDR2 reads SQIVND (reference sequence). The CDR3 consists of 15 residues.

At least ten counts were recorded for this clonotype. The CDR3 here is CASSSPKGRETQYF. As DNA, the CDR3 is TGTGCCAGCAGTTCCCCGAAGGGTAGAGAGACCCAGTACTTC. V usage is TRBV6-5 and J usage is TRBJ2-5; D not certain. Germline V CDR1 and CDR2: MNHEY, SVGAGI. This CDR3 has 14 amino acids. The germline V and J ends were trimmed by 4 bases and 4 bases, with 13 bases remaining between them.

This clonotype was observed at least ten times. The chain is built from TRBV4-2 and TRBJ1-6, with D tentatively TRBD1 (6 bases). The CDR3 totals 17 residues. V was cut by 1 base and J by 9 bases, with 19 bases left in between. Germline-derived CDR1 and CDR2 are LGHNA and YNFKEQ. The CDR3 spells CASSQGSSQGIGSPLHF. CDR3 nucleotide sequence: TGTGCCAGCAGCCAAGGGTCATCACAGGGAATAGGTTCACCCCTCCACTTT.

This rearrangement joins TRBV19 to TRBJ2-1, with 8 bases identical to TRBD2. The junction had 10 bases not matched to a gene; V was cut back by 3 bases and J by 9 bases. The CDR3 extends over 15 amino acids. The germline V gene has CDR1 LNHDA and CDR2 SQIVND (reference sequence). This CDR3 is CASSIGSGSVFEQFF. The CDR3 nucleotides read TGTGCCAGTAGTATTGGGAGCGGGAGTGTCTTTGAGCAGTTCTTC.

The V call is TRBV7-9, the J call TRBJ1-1, with D unclear. CDR1 is SEHNR and CDR2 is FQNEAQ in the germline V gene (reference sequence). Trimming took 4 bases from V and 3 from J, leaving 6 bases between them. The CDR3 sequence is 12 residues long. The CDR3 spells CASSSGYTEAFF. CDR3 sequence (DNA): TGTGCCAGCAGCTCTGGGTACACTGAAGCTTTCTTT.

There are many counts of this clonotype. The chain is built from TRBV3-1 and TRBJ1-1; perhaps TRBD1 as D (6 bases). Trimming took off 5 bases at V and 1 base at J, with 11 bases between the two ends. Germline CDR1 and CDR2: LGHDT and YNNKEL (reference sequence). The CDR3 has 14 residues. The CDR3 DNA follows: TGTGCCAGCAGCTACACGGGACAGAACACTGAAGCTTTCTTT. Its protein product is CASSYTGQNTEAFF.